This TCR beta chain was sequenced during a study of cytomegalovirus exposure and HLA in healthy donors (dated 2017 in TCRdb). As for the study more broadly: According to a later analysis, the roughly 130 validation repertoires were produced on the same platform as the approximately 690 repertoires of the first cohort. The study was designed to test whether signatures of past pathogen exposure could be identified by cataloging public T cell receptors. A separate validation cohort of approximately 120 different subjects was used in addition to the 666-subject first cohort. High-throughput TCR immunosequencing, statistical association of individual TCRs with disease status, and machine learning were combined to predict cytomegalovirus infection status. Results the study describes overall, beyond this receptor: The authors suggested that the approach could potentially be extended to other disease states and immunological phenotypes. A total of 164 TCR beta chains were listed by the study as associated with cytomegalovirus. While some public TCRs were present in many individuals, most TCR sequences turned up only very rarely across donors. In a later analysis, TCRs clustered in the first cohort were found to also tend to co-occur in the roughly 110 validation repertoires, with roughly 93% of cluster scores above 0. All 120 or so repertoires were used to score co-occurrence in the validation cohort in a later analysis, because that analysis had no HLA typing for the cohort. A few of the identified cytomegalovirus-associated TCR beta chains were confirmed in vitro to be specific for cytomegalovirus antigens. Cytomegalovirus status was reported to be diagnosed by the classifier with high specificity and sensitivity in both the original and validation cohorts.

Donors formed part of the validation cohort, which comprised over a hundred subjects and was distinct from the first cohort of 690 or so subjects. CDR1 LNHNV and CDR2 YYDKDF were looked up in the germline V gene (reference sequence). V has 8 bases trimmed and J has 4 bases trimmed; junction bases matching no gene number 10. From the cysteine through the phenylalanine, the CDR3 covers 14 amino acids. The kept DNA is CDR3 alone, 42 bases in frame from the first base. A note on this clone: What antigen it recognizes has not been identified. No much larger clone exists at a distance of one base, and base qualities are not known. This CDR3 is also generated by other DNA sequences in the sample.

The method was the immunoSEQ multiplex PCR assay. From the authors' description of their analysis: A statistical classification framework was built for diagnosing cytomegalovirus status from the catalog of TCR beta chain sequences. TCRdb re-hosts the immuneACCESS table, in-frame sequences only. Its copies lack some clones; in the studies checked, an unresolved V gene accounts for under half of them, and the cause for the rest is not known. V and J calls plus clone size are reproduced from that table; the DNA served to infer D and trimming. The sample table records over 200,000 clones; almost 90% of these occur just once. The leading ten clones occupy approximately 2.9% of the sample.

The clonotype comes from a young woman in good health and CMV-seronegative. The chain links TRBV15 with TRBJ2-7; 8 of the junction bases match TRBD1. Source material: PBMCs. The CDR3 has the sequence CATSPDRGLYEQYF. In nucleotide form, the sequence is TGTGCCACCTCCCCTGACAGGGGCTTATACGAGCAGTACTTC.